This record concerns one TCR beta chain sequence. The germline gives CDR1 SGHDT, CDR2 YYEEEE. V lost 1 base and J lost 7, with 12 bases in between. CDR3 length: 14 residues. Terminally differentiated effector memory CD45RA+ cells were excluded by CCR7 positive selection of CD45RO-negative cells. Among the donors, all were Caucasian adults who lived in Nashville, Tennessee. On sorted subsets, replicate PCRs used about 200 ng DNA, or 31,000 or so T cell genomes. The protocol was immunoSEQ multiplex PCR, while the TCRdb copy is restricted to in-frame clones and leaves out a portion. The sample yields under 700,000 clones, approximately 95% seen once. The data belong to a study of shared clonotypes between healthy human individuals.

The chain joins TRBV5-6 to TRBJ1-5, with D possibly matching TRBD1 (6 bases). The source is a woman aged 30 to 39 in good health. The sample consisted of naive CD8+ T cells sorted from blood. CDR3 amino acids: CASSLWGGGQPQHF. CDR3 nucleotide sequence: TGTGCCAGCAGCTTGTGGGGGGGCGGACAGCCCCAGCATTTT.